This TCR beta chain was captured in a study of blood T cell repertoires in COVID-19. Data came from immunoSEQ multiplex PCR; TCRdb stores just in-frame clones and leaves some out. The repertoire holds approximately 170,000 clones, approximately 83% seen once, with approximately 13% in the top ten. The junction had 12 bases not matched to a gene; V was cut back by 0 bases and J by 9 bases. Per the germline V gene, CDR1 is MGHRA and CDR2 is YSYEKL. The CDR3 covers 17 residues. This clone was seen just once. The clonotype was recovered from a man between 65 and 85 years old who had recovered from COVID-19. V gene TRBV4-1 combines with J gene TRBJ2-1, with TRBD2 matching 9 bases. Sequencing used peripheral blood. CDR3 sequence: CASSQEGGLAGVTEQFF. The DNA of the CDR3 is TGCGCCAGCAGCCAAGAAGGGGGGTTAGCGGGAGTGACTGAGCAGTTCTTC.